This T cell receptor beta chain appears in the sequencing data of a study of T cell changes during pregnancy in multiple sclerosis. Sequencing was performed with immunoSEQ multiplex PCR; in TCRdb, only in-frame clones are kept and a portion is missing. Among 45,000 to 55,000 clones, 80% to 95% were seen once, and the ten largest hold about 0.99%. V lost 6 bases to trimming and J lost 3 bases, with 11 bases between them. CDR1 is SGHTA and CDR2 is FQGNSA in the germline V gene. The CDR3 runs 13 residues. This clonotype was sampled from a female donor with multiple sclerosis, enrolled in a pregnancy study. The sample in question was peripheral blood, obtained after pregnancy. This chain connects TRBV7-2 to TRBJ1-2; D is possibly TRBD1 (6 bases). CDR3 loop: CASSLDRYYGYTF. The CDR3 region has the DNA TGTGCCAGCAGTCTGGACAGATACTATGGCTACACCTTC.